This T cell receptor (beta chain) came from a study of identifying expanded T cells in peripheral blood. This clone has a handful of counts. Its antigen is not known. Findings and caveats of the study: Clone count variance between approximately two-week samples rose with total template count.

V was trimmed by 7 bases and J by 10 bases, leaving 23 bases between them. CDR1 is LNHDA, CDR2 SQIVND, per germline (reference sequence). This CDR3 is 16 amino acids long. Sequencing used immunoSEQ multiplex PCR; TCRdb keeps in-frame clones, though not all of them. Of approximately 110,000 clones in the sample, around 88% were seen once. The rearrangement joins TRBV19 to TRBJ1-6; D unclear. Sequenced input: blood. The sequence was obtained from a person aged 18 to 70 in good health. The CDR3 here is CASNSQGGPIPSPLHF. The CDR3 coding sequence is TGTGCCAGTAACTCACAAGGCGGACCGATCCCCTCACCCCTCCACTTT.